The clone carrying this T cell receptor beta chain was seen once. The record originates from a study of cytomegalovirus exposure and HLA in healthy donors. The PCR was carried out with 60 Vbeta primers and 13 Jbeta primers. TCRdb keeps only in-frame clones here, not all; method: immunoSEQ multiplex PCR. This sample has 55,000 to 70,000 clones, with 70% found just once. The sequencing input was PBMCs. This TCR was recovered from a woman in her sixties or seventies in good health and CMV-seropositive.

CDR3 sequence reads: CASSPTEGITEAFF. In nucleotides, the CDR3 is TGTGCCAGTAGTCCCACCGAGGGTATCACTGAAGCTTTCTTT. The chain employs TRBV19 and TRBJ1-1; D remains unclear. With 5 bases removed from V and 4 bases from J, the gap between germline ends came to 14 bases. This CDR3 spans 14 amino acids. Germline CDR1 LNHDA, CDR2 SQIVND (reference sequence).